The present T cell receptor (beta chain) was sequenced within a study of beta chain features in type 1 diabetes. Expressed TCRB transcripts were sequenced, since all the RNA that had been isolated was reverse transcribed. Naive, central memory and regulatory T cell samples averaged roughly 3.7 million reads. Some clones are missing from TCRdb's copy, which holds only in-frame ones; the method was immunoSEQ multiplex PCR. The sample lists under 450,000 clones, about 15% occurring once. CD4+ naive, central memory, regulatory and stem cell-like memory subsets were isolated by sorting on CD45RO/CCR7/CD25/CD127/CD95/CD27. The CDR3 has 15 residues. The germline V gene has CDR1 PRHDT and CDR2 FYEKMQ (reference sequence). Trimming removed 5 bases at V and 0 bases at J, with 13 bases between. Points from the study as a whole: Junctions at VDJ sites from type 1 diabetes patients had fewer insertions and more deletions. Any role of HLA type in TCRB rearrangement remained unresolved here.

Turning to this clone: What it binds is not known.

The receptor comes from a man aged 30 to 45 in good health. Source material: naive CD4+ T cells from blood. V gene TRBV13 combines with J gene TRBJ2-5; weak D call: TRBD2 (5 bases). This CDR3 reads CASSLRPGNQETQYF. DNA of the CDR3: TGTGCCAGCAGCCTACGTCCGGGGAACCAAGAGACCCAGTACTTC.